This passage covers 13 T cell receptor beta chains from one sample sequenced in a study of blood T cell repertoires in COVID-19. Measured with immunoSEQ multiplex PCR; TCRdb has only the in-frame clones, and not every one. The top ten clones hold around 32% of a sample with about 150,000 clones, about 80% of them seen once. Sample: peripheral blood. The receptors come from an older woman with acute or convalescent COVID-19.

The chain uses TRBV14 and TRBJ2-1; 7 bases are a match to TRBD1. CDR3 length: 16 amino acids. The J segment lost 7 bases and the V segment lost 4 bases, leaving 13 bases of the junction unmatched. Looked up from germline, CDR1 is SGHDN and CDR2 is FVKESK. Written as DNA, the CDR3 is TGTGCCAGCAGCCCGACCAGGGGGACAAGGGCAAATGAGCAGTTCTTC. This encodes CASSPTRGTRANEQFF.

The rearrangement joins TRBV6-5 to TRBJ1-5; a weak D match, TRBD1 (5 bases). The CDR3 length is 15 residues. The V gene's germline CDR1 is MNHEY and CDR2 SVGAGI. V was shortened by 6 bases and J by 0 bases, with 12 bases between the two germline ends. The CDR3 reads CASSRTQHSNQPQHF. The CDR3 DNA is TGTGCCAGCAGCAGGACACAACATAGCAATCAGCCCCAGCATTTT.

This chain uses TRBV9 with TRBJ1-6; 7 bases map to TRBD1. There are 16 residues in the CDR3. The V gene's germline CDR1 is SGDLS and CDR2 YYNGEE. Trimming took 4 bases from V and 10 from J; bases not matched to a gene: 14. DNA for the CDR3: TGTGCCAGCAGCCCCCGGGACAGCCCCCCTGGGTCACCCCTCCACTTT. It encodes CASSPRDSPPGSPLHF.

The rearrangement joins TRBV5-1 to TRBJ2-3; TRBD1 matches 9 bases. The trim removed 4 bases at V and 14 bases at J, leaving 11 bases unmatched. Per the germline V gene, CDR1 is SGHRS and CDR2 is YFSETQ. The CDR3 spans 13 residues. The CDR3 sequence: CASSPGQGTLRYF. In DNA, the CDR3 is TGCGCCAGCAGCCCGGGACAGGGAACCCTCCGGTATTTT.

The genes are TRBV2 and TRBJ2-3; 12 bases fit TRBD2. The J segment lost 5 bases and the V segment lost 4 bases, leaving 4 bases of the junction unmatched. Germline lookup yields CDR1 SNHLY and CDR2 FYNNEI. This CDR3 has 15 amino acids. This chain's CDR3 is CASSGLAGAKDTQYF. The CDR3 DNA reads as TGTGCCAGCAGTGGACTAGCGGGGGCCAAAGATACGCAGTATTTT.

The chain joins TRBV7-2 to TRBJ2-7; tentatively, D is TRBD1 (6 bases). Trimming cost V 5 bases and J 3 bases, with 11 bases left between them. Germline V gene lookup returns CDR1 SGHTA and CDR2 FQGNSA. The CDR3 has 13 amino acids. The CDR3 reads CASSVSRGYEQYF. The CDR3 region has the DNA TGTGCCAGCAGCGTTAGCAGGGGCTACGAGCAGTACTTC.

CDR3 loop: CASSLTAGRTGDTQYF. The CDR3 DNA sequence: TGTGCCAGCAGCTTAACGGCGGGGAGGACCGGAGATACGCAGTATTTT. V usage is TRBV7-3 and J usage is TRBJ2-3; D may be TRBD2 (6 bases). Germline values: CDR1 SGHTA, CDR2 FQGTGA. The ends were cut back, 0 bases at V and 5 bases at J, with 15 bases in the middle. The CDR3 length is 16 residues.

The genes are TRBV27 and TRBJ2-2; 10 nucleotides match TRBD1. Germline trimming cut 5 bases from V and 6 bases from J; bases unmatched to any gene: 3. The CDR3 extends over 14 amino acids. From germline, CDR1 is MNHEY and CDR2 SMNVEV (reference sequence). Here the CDR3 DNA reads TGTGCCAGCAGTAGACAGGGGGCATCCGGGGAGCTGTTTTTT. Protein sequence: CASSRQGASGELFF.

V gene TRBV5-6 combines with J gene TRBJ1-2, with 10 bases fitting TRBD1. The germline CDR1 and CDR2 sequences are SGHDT and YYEEEE. The CDR3 has 14 residues. V lost 5 bases to trimming and J lost 5 bases; unmatched junction nucleotides: 6. CDR3 sequence (DNA): TGTGCCAGCAGACTTAGGGGACAGGGGTATGGCTACACCTTC. This sequence encodes CASRLRGQGYGYTF. Complete variable domain (other parts from reference TRBV5-6 and TRBJ1-2): DAGVTQSPTHLIKTRGQQVTLRCSPKSGHDTVSWYQQALGQGPQFIFQYYEEEERQRGNFPDRFSGHQFPNYSSELNVNALLLGDSALYLCASRLRGQGYGYTFGSGTRLTVV.

The sample holds one count of this clone. This chain links TRBV28 with TRBJ2-3, with D perhaps matching TRBD1 (7 bases). Germline V lookup: CDR1 MDHEN, CDR2 SYDVKM. The V end was cut by 7 bases, the J end by 2 bases, with 19 bases between. The length of the CDR3 is 16 residues. The CDR3 region is CASIRRGQVPTDTQYF. The CDR3 DNA reads as TGTGCCAGCATCCGGAGGGGGCAAGTCCCCACAGATACGCAGTATTTT.

This clone was seen a single time. In the same sample, other DNA sequences code for this CDR3. The chain employs TRBV11-2 and TRBJ1-2, with D possibly TRBD1 on 5 matching bases. This CDR3 spans 13 amino acids. Germline values: CDR1 SGHAT, CDR2 FQNNGV. V lost 0 bases and J lost 7, with 9 bases in between. CDR3 amino acids: CASSLDLGGGYTF. CDR3 bases: TGTGCCAGCAGCTTAGATCTGGGGGGTGGCTACACCTTC.

The V and J genes are TRBV9 and TRBJ2-1, with 9 bases lining up with TRBD1. CDR1 and CDR2 (germline): SGDLS, YYNGEE. With 4 bases clipped from V and 5 bases from J, the junction kept 7 bases outside the gene matches. There are 15 residues in the CDR3. CDR3 region: CASSTPGQGHNEQFF. CDR3 DNA sequence: TGTGCCAGCAGCACCCCGGGACAGGGCCACAATGAGCAGTTCTTC. The full variable domain, its missing parts supplied by reference TRBV9 and TRBJ2-1, is DSGVTQTPKHLITATGQRVTLRCSPRSGDLSVYWYQQSLDQGLQFLIQYYNGEERAKGNILERFSAQQFPDLHSELNLSSLELGDSALYFCASSTPGQGHNEQFFGPGTRLTVL.

The rearrangement joins TRBV2 to TRBJ2-1; a possible D gene is TRBD2 (6 bases). Germline-derived CDR1 and CDR2 are SNHLY and FYNNEI. The CDR3 length is 16 residues. V lost 5 bases and J 7 bases, leaving 21 bases between the germline ends. The CDR3 reads CASSYLATGVGNEQFF. In DNA form, the CDR3 reads TGTGCCAGCAGTTACCTAGCAACGGGAGTAGGTAATGAGCAGTTCTTC. Full variable domain (missing parts from reference TRBV2 and TRBJ2-1): EPEVTQTPSHQVTQMGQEVILRCVPISNHLYFYWYRQILGQKVEFLVSFYNNEISEKSEIFDDQFSVERPDGSNFTLKIRSTKLEDSAMYFCASSYLATGVGNEQFFGPGTRLTVL.